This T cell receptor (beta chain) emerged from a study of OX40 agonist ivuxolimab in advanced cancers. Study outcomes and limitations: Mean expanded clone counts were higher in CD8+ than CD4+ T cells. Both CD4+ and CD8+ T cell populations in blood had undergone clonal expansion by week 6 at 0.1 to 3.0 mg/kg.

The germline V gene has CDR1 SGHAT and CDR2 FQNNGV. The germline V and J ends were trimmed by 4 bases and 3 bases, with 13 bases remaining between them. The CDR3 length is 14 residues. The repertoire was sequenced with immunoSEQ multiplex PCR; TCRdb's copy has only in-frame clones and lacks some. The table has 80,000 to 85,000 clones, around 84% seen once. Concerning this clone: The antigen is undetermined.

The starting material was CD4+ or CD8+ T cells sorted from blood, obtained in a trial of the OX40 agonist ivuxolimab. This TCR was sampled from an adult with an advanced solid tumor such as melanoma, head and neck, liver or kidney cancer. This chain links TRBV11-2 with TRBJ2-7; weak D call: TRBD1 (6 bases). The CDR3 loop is CASSWQTGYYEQYF. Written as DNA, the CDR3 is TGTGCCAGCAGCTGGCAGACAGGATACTACGAGCAGTACTTC.